These 19 T cell receptor beta chains originate from one sample sequenced in a study of chemoradiotherapy in HPV16-positive cancers (dated 2022 in TCRdb). Receptor amplification or capture employed the immunoSEQ multiplex PCR assay. TCRdb stores this immuneACCESS table with in-frame sequences only. Part of the clones is absent; in the studies checked, under half of the shortfall reflects unresolved V genes, and no reason is known for the rest. This sample has thousands of clones in its table, and around 83% of those were observed once. The ten largest clones add up to 8% to 9.5% of the sample. Sequenced material: tumor tissue, taken from a patient who underwent chemoradiotherapy. These receptors came from a human donor with HPV-associated anogenital cancer.

This chain uses TRBV30 with TRBJ2-3, with TRBD2 identical over 9 bases. The CDR3 extends over 14 amino acids. Germline V gives CDR1 GTSNPN, CDR2 SVGIG (reference sequence). After removal of 0 bases from V and 7 bases from J, the junction contained 5 bases not matched to a gene. CDR3: CAWSVGSGSYTQYF. The CDR3 DNA is TGTGCCTGGAGTGTAGGTAGCGGGAGTTATACGCAGTATTTT.

The rearrangement joins TRBV28 to TRBJ2-1; 11 nucleotides line up with TRBD2. The length of the CDR3 is 14 residues. With V trimmed by 6 bases and J by 9 bases, 7 bases remained unmatched. Germline CDR1 MDHEN, CDR2 SYDVKM. DNA for the CDR3: TGTGCCAGCAGGGGACTAGCGGAAGTGGGTGAGCAGTTCTTC. It translates to CASRGLAEVGEQFF.

The chain uses TRBV19 and TRBJ1-2; D remains unclear. With 1 base removed from V and 4 bases from J, the gap between germline ends came to 7 bases. Germline values: CDR1 LNHDA, CDR2 SQIVND (reference sequence). The CDR3 runs 13 residues. The CDR3 region has the DNA TGTGCCAGTAGTATAGCCCCAGGCTATGGCTACACCTTC. This sequence encodes CASSIAPGYGYTF.

This clone was detected only a few times. Other DNA sequences in the sample encode the same CDR3. This chain links TRBV4-3 with TRBJ2-3; 8 nucleotides agree with TRBD2. Germline V gene data show CDR1 as LGHNA and CDR2 as YSLEER. The CDR3 has 15 residues. Losses at the gene ends were 1 base for V and 3 bases for J; bases not matched to a gene: 3. In nucleotides, the CDR3 is TGCGCCAGCAGCCAAGTTGGCGGGGGGACAGATACGCAGTATTTT. Translation gives CASSQVGGGTDTQYF.

For this clone: One end of the junction varies from germline; a read error may be responsible. The V gene is TRBV7-2, the J gene TRBJ2-1, with D uncertain. CDR1 is SGHTA, CDR2 FQGNSA, per germline. The CDR3 is made up of 12 amino acids. Here the CDR3 DNA reads TGTGCCAGCAGCTTAGATCCAAACCCAGTCCTCTTC. Amino acid sequence: CASSLDPNPVLF.

The chain links TRBV6-1 to TRBJ2-3; D may be TRBD2 (6 bases). This CDR3 is built from 14 residues. The V gene's germline CDR1 is MNHNS and CDR2 SASEGT. The V gene lost 5 bases and the J gene lost 0 bases, with 9 bases spanning the gap. The CDR3 sequence is CASSRDSSTDTQYF. In nucleotides, the CDR3 is TGTGCCAGCAGTCGGGACTCAAGCACAGATACGCAGTATTTT.

This rearrangement joins TRBV30 to TRBJ2-1; D is unclear. Germline V gene lookup returns CDR1 GTSNPN and CDR2 SVGIG (reference sequence). The CDR3 is made up of 14 amino acids. Trimming took off 4 bases at V and 0 bases at J, with 10 bases between the two ends. CDR3 in DNA: TGTGCCTGGAAGGGCCTGAGCTCCTACAATGAGCAGTTCTTC. Residues: CAWKGLSSYNEQFF.

V and J are TRBV5-1 and TRBJ2-7, with 12 positions matching TRBD2. Germline V lookup: CDR1 SGHRS, CDR2 YFSETQ. The ends lost 2 bases at V and 4 bases at J; junction bases unmatched: 1. CDR3 length: 14 residues. CDR3 region: CASSFGLAGYEQYF. CDR3 nucleotide sequence: TGCGCCAGCAGCTTTGGACTAGCGGGGTACGAGCAGTACTTC. The variable domain in full, with the rest retrieved from reference TRBV5-1 and TRBJ2-7, is KAGVTQTPRYLIKTRGQQVTLSCSPISGHRSVSWYQQTPGQGLQFLFEYFSETQRNKGNFPGRFSGRQFSNSRSEMNVSTLELGDSALYLCASSFGLAGYEQYFGPGTRLTVT.

The chain joins TRBV4-2 to TRBJ1-4; the D gene is possibly TRBD1 (5 bases). This CDR3 is 15 amino acids long. CDR1 and CDR2 from the germline V gene are LGHNA and YNFKEQ. The V gene lost 3 bases and the J gene lost 4 bases, with 12 bases spanning the gap. DNA of the CDR3: TGTGCCAGCAGCCAGGCGGGGACGGGTAATGAAAAACTGTTTTTT. Translation: CASSQAGTGNEKLFF.

The chain is built from TRBV14 and TRBJ1-5; D unresolved. There are 13 residues in the CDR3. V lost 1 base and J lost 6, with 7 bases in between. Germline V gene data show CDR1 as SGHDN and CDR2 as FVKESK. CDR3 DNA: TGTGCCAGCAGCCAAGGTAGTGCTCAGCCCCAGCATTTT. Amino acids: CASSQGSAQPQHF.

The chain employs TRBV30 and TRBJ2-1; 10 bases match TRBD2. Looked up from germline, CDR1 is GTSNPN and CDR2 is SVGIG (reference sequence). V dropped 2 bases and J dropped 9; count of bases not matched to a gene: 7. The length of the CDR3 is 14 residues. CDR3 in amino acids: CAWSRSSGSGEQFF. DNA of the CDR3: TGTGCCTGGAGTAGGTCTAGCGGGAGCGGTGAGCAGTTCTTC.

The rearrangement uses TRBV2 and TRBJ2-6; unclear D gene. This CDR3 contains 16 residues. The germline gives CDR1 SNHLY, CDR2 FYNNEI. The V gene lost 4 bases and the J gene lost 0 bases, with 10 bases spanning the gap. Here the CDR3 DNA reads TGTGCCAGCAGTGGGCCGTCTAGCTCTGGGGCCAACGTCCTGACTTTC. Protein sequence: CASSGPSSSGANVLTF.

CDR3 loop: CASSSGPGTGQYEQYF. The CDR3 bases are TGTGCCAGCAGCTCAGGTCCCGGGACAGGGCAGTACGAGCAGTACTTC. V gene TRBV7-9 combines with J gene TRBJ2-7; 9 nucleotides align to TRBD1. The V gene end was trimmed by 4 bases and the J gene end by 4 bases; junction bases not matched to a gene: 11. Germline V CDR1 and CDR2: SEHNR, FQNEAQ (reference sequence). The CDR3 covers 16 residues.

V gene TRBV27 combines with J gene TRBJ1-6; D is undetermined. The V end lost 2 bases, the J end lost 7 bases, and 6 bases lay between the germline ends. Germline CDR1 is MNHEY and CDR2 is SMNVEV (reference sequence). The CDR3 length is 13 residues. The CDR3 loop reads CASSLGLNSPLHF. CDR3 nucleotide sequence: TGTGCCAGCAGTTTAGGGTTAAATTCACCCCTCCACTTT.

The rearrangement joins TRBV11-2 to TRBJ2-3; D gene unclear. Germline CDR1 and CDR2: SGHAT and FQNNGV. This CDR3 is built from 15 residues. Trimming took off 1 base at V and 2 bases at J, with 10 bases between the two ends. The CDR3 DNA sequence: TGTGCCAGCAGCTTAGGGCCGCGATCCACAGATACGCAGTATTTT. Translation: CASSLGPRSTDTQYF.

This clone appeared a single time. The chain is built from TRBV4-3 and TRBJ2-6; 8 bases fit TRBD1. With V trimmed by 1 base and J by 3 bases, 5 bases remained unmatched. There are 17 residues in the CDR3. Germline-derived CDR1 and CDR2 are LGHNA and YSLEER. CDR3 region: CASSQVPRGLGANVLTF. DNA of the CDR3: TGCGCCAGCAGCCAAGTTCCCAGGGGGCTTGGGGCCAACGTCCTGACTTTC.

This clone was seen a single time. The rearrangement links TRBV7-6 to TRBJ1-1, with 8 bases identical to TRBD1. This CDR3 comprises 14 residues. The germline CDR1 and CDR2 sequences are SGHVS and FNYEAQ. Germline trimming cut 6 bases from V and 5 bases from J; bases unmatched to any gene: 8. The CDR3 DNA sequence: TGTGCCAGCAGTGAAAGGACAGGGCGTACTGAAGCTTTCTTT. Protein sequence: CASSERTGRTEAFF.

The sample holds a few counts of this clone. The chain couples TRBV29-1 to TRBJ1-5; D might be TRBD1 (5 bases). Trimming left V 4 bases short and J 0 bases short, with 7 bases between. Looked up from germline, CDR1 is SQVTM and CDR2 is ANQGSEA. The CDR3 runs to 13 residues. The CDR3 reads CSVVGDSNQPQHF. CDR3 DNA: TGCAGCGTTGTAGGGGATAGCAATCAGCCCCAGCATTTT.

The chain couples TRBV28 to TRBJ2-5; D unclear. The V end lost 3 bases, the J end lost 3 bases, and 8 bases lay between the germline ends. Looked up from germline, CDR1 is MDHEN and CDR2 is SYDVKM. CDR3 length equals 13 residues. CDR3 region: CASSFPQEETQYF. The CDR3 DNA reads as TGTGCCAGCAGTTTCCCCCAGGAAGAGACCCAGTACTTC.